The present entry profiles one TCR beta chain with its context. The antigen is undetermined. These data are taken from a study of T cells in Graves' hyperthyroidism and ophthalmopathy. Regarding the study as a whole: Blood also showed most of the thyroid clonotypes that were expanded above 0.001. Progression to ophthalmopathy was predicted a median of about 6.6 months early.

Using RNA transcripts as the source, TCR beta CDR3 regions were amplified. The primer set for the first-round RT-PCR of the TCR CDR3 was HTBI. TCRdb processed the multiplex PCR reads anew with MiXCR; each CDR3 protein has one entry. The sample lists 540,000 or so distinct CDR3 sequences, 40% to 55% occurring once. The V and J ends lost 6 bases and 7 bases, in that order; junction bases with no gene match: 12. Germline V gene sequence: CDR1 WSHSY, CDR2 SAAADI. The CDR3 is 15 residues long. Patients showing uncontrolled infection, other autoimmune disease, pregnancy or lactation were ineligible. Sequenced material: peripheral blood or thyroid tissue (not recorded which). This clonotype was obtained from an adult woman with Graves' disease, either hyperthyroidism or ophthalmopathy (not recorded which). The chain joins TRBV10-2 to TRBJ2-5; 9 bases agree with TRBD2. The CDR3 coding sequence is TGCGCCAGCAGCGCTAGCGGGACACGGGTCGGGACCCAGTACTTC. This gives the protein CASSASGTRVGTQYF.